This is a list of T cell receptor beta chains from one sample in a study of OX40 agonist ivuxolimab in advanced cancers. Assay used: immunoSEQ multiplex PCR; TCRdb lists only in-frame clones, some missing. The top ten hold about 0.81% of the sample, which has roughly 120,000 clones, 85% to 95% seen once. Sequenced here: CD4+ or CD8+ T cells sorted from blood, sampled in a trial of the OX40 agonist ivuxolimab. The origin of the receptors is an adult with an advanced solid tumor such as melanoma, head and neck, liver or kidney cancer. Each CDR3 is given without its conserved first and last residue.

V gene,J gene,CDR3 protein
TRBV6-6,TRBJ1-1,ASSSHGVNTEAF
TRBV19,TRBJ2-1,ASSPGTSGSQYEQF
TRBV5-1,TRBJ1-5,ASSSAGGGQPQH
TRBV5-1,TRBJ2-7,ASSLRGADLSYEQY
TRBV7-9,TRBJ1-2,ASSLLGGYT
TRBV19,TRBJ1-5,ASSMRDMGQPQH
TRBV27,TRBJ1-1,ASSIRRGTEAF
TRBV6-5,TRBJ2-3,ASSSQVTDTQY
TRBV7-2,TRBJ2-7,ASSFTSGTYEQY
TRBV6-1,TRBJ2-1,ASSKDGTSGRGSSYNEQF
TRBV7-2,TRBJ2-3,ASKLVRDDTDTQY
TRBV7-3,TRBJ1-1,ASSLGRMNTEAF
TRBV10-3,TRBJ2-7,AISGTSGSYEQY
TRBV29-1,TRBJ1-2,STGDSLGYT
TRBV30,TRBJ2-3,AWTHYSTDTQY
TRBV5-1,TRBJ2-3,ASSLGLTGTDTQY
TRBV18,TRBJ1-1,ASSPFNQGGTEAF